This TCR beta chain was recovered during a study of blood T cell repertoires in COVID-19. About the research overall: Acute and convalescent COVID-19 specimens originated in the United States, Italy and Spain.

All recovered Cohort 3 donors got two negative PCRs, got clearance, or saw symptom resolution. The method was immunoSEQ multiplex PCR; TCRdb's version includes in-frame clones alone and lacks a portion of them. Of 300,000 to 400,000 clones detected, roughly 91% appear once; the ten largest clones hold roughly 1.2%. V shed 4 bases and J 3 bases; nucleotides not matched to a gene: 9. The germline V gene encodes CDR1 SGHRS and CDR2 YFSETQ. CDR3 length: 16 amino acids. The chain employs TRBV5-1 and TRBJ1-5; 8 bases match TRBD1. This TCR came from a woman aged 18-30 years who had recovered from COVID-19. Sequenced input: PBMCs or T cells enriched from blood (not recorded which). In DNA, the CDR3 is TGCGCCAGCAGCCCCGGACAGGGATGGGACAATCAGCCCCAGCATTTT. Its translation: CASSPGQGWDNQPQHF. The full variable domain, its missing parts supplied by reference TRBV5-1 and TRBJ1-5, is KAGVTQTPRYLIKTRGQQVTLSCSPISGHRSVSWYQQTPGQGLQFLFEYFSETQRNKGNFPGRFSGRQFSNSRSEMNVSTLELGDSALYLCASSPGQGWDNQPQHFGDGTRLSIL.